This TCR beta chain came from a study of human T cells and chemical hapten exposure. This CDR3 is 16 amino acids long. The germline V gene encodes CDR1 LGHNA and CDR2 YSLEER. V lost 0 bases to trimming and J lost 3 bases, with 12 bases between them. This clonotype was observed many times. The library attached unique molecular identifiers to individual cDNA molecules. TCRdb re-called the RACE reads through MiXCR, storing one row per CDR3 protein. Of 340,000 or so distinct CDR3 sequences listed, under 8% are singletons. Time point specified: patch test 1, 2 weeks after DPC sensitization. The treatment: therapeutic diphenylcyclopropenone sensitization with weekly scalp DPC.

Sequenced here: whole blood, sampled in connection with sensitization to the hapten diphenylcyclopropenone (DPC). This TCR was sampled from a young woman with alopecia areata. Some clones in this sample may be carry-over from other donors' samples. The V and J genes are TRBV4-3 and TRBJ1-5; D gene ambiguous. The CDR3 loop is CASSQDILTFNQPQHF. The CDR3 bases are TGCGCCAGCAGCCAAGATATATTGACCTTCAATCAGCCCCAGCATTTT.